This TCR beta chain was documented in a study of control samples from healthy donors and cancer patients. Assay used: immunoSEQ multiplex PCR; TCRdb lists only in-frame clones, some missing. The sample has roughly 23,000 clones; about 80% are singletons. The germline V gene encodes CDR1 MNHNY and CDR2 SVGAGI (reference sequence). The CDR3 runs to 14 residues. V was pared by 2 bases and J by 4 bases, with 11 bases between. Source material: PBMCs. The J gene is TRBJ1-1, the V gene TRBV6-6; perhaps TRBD1 as D (5 bases). The source of this sequence is a man between 60 and 75 years old with head and neck cancer. In nucleotides, the CDR3 is TGTGCCAGCAGTTACCTCAGGGCGAGCACTGAAGCTTTCTTT. Translation gives CASSYLRASTEAFF.